These 12 T cell receptor beta chains share one sample of origin, sequenced in a study of T-cell reconstitution after alpha-beta-depleted transplantation in children. The TCRbeta library incorporated unique molecular identifiers. TCRdb reprocessed the PCR reads with MiXCR, giving one entry per CDR3 protein. The sample yields about 230,000 distinct CDR3 sequences, 9% to 10% seen once. Material: PBMCs from the stem cell graft donor, obtained from the stem cell graft. Receptor source: a human donor who donated a stem cell graft to a child with SCID.

This clonotype was seen repeatedly, ten times or more. The chain has TRBV6-6 and TRBJ1-5; D uncertain. V was trimmed by 2 bases and J by 3 bases, leaving 5 bases between them. The germline gives CDR1 MNHNY, CDR2 SVGAGI (reference sequence). This CDR3 contains 13 residues. DNA of the CDR3: TGTGCCAGCAGTTACGACGACAATCAGCCCCAGCATTTT. Translated: CASSYDDNQPQHF.

The sample holds many counts of this clonotype. The J gene is TRBJ1-1, the V gene TRBV5-1; D is perhaps TRBD1 (6 bases). The CDR3 is 15 amino acids. Germline CDR1 SGHRS, CDR2 YFSETQ. Between the trimmed V and J ends, which lost 5 bases and 0 bases, there was a span of 14 bases. In DNA form, the CDR3 reads TGCGCCAGCAGGACAGGAAACAGGGTGAACACTGAAGCTTTCTTT. Translation: CASRTGNRVNTEAFF.

The rearrangement links TRBV19 to TRBJ1-1, with no clear D. The CDR3 covers 13 residues. Trimming took off 2 bases at V and 8 bases at J, with 12 bases between the two ends. Germline CDR1 LNHDA, CDR2 SQIVND (reference sequence). CDR3 in amino acids: CASSILRPREAFF. The CDR3 coding sequence is TGTGCCAGTAGTATATTGCGCCCCCGGGAAGCTTTCTTT. The whole variable domain, filled in from reference TRBV19 and TRBJ1-1, reads DGGITQSPKYLFRKEGQNVTLSCEQNLNHDAMYWYRQDPGQGLRLIYYSQIVNDFQKGDIAEGYSVSREKKESFPLTVTSAQKNPTAFYLCASSILRPREAFFGQGTRLTVV.

This clonotype has ten or more counts. This chain joins TRBV20-1 and TRBJ2-7; 10 bases align to TRBD2. Per the germline V gene, CDR1 is DFQATT and CDR2 is SNEGSKA (reference sequence). This CDR3 spans 14 amino acids. After removal of 0 bases from V and 3 bases from J, the junction contained 2 bases not matched to a gene. CDR3: CSARDGLAVYEQYF. The CDR3, as DNA: TGCAGTGCTAGAGATGGACTAGCGGTCTACGAGCAGTACTTC.

This clonotype was seen repeatedly, ten times or more. J is TRBJ2-2 and V is TRBV7-9, with 8 bases matching TRBD2. The CDR3 is 17 residues long. V dropped 2 bases and J dropped 3; count of bases not matched to a gene: 8. Germline V gene sequence: CDR1 SEHNR, CDR2 FQNEAQ (reference sequence). This CDR3 reads CASSLPTSDPDTGELFF. CDR3 sequence (DNA): TGTGCCAGCAGCTTACCGACTAGCGATCCAGACACCGGGGAGCTGTTTTTT.

This clonotype was observed many times. This chain uses TRBV7-9 with TRBJ1-6; no firm D call. The CDR3 runs to 13 residues. V was clipped by 8 bases and J by 0 bases, with 5 bases between them. Germline V gives CDR1 SEHNR, CDR2 FQNEAQ (reference sequence). CDR3 protein: CASGPSYNSPLHF. As DNA, the CDR3 is TGTGCCAGCGGCCCCTCCTATAATTCACCCCTCCACTTT.

This clonotype was recorded many times. This chain uses TRBV6-2 or TRBV6-3 with TRBJ1-1; TRBD1 matches 7 bases. Trimming removed 7 bases from V and 8 bases from J; junction bases left unmatched: 10. There are 13 residues in the CDR3. Germline CDR1 and CDR2: MNHEY and SVGEGT. In DNA form, the CDR3 reads TGTGCCAGCACCCCAGGGGTGACAGGGGAAGCTTTCTTT. This encodes CASTPGVTGEAFF.

Many counts were recorded for this clonotype. The V gene is TRBV5-1, the J gene TRBJ1-2; the match to TRBD1 covers 7 bases. This CDR3 has 14 residues. Germline CDR1 is SGHRS and CDR2 is YFSETQ. J was trimmed by 5 bases and V by 5 bases; bases with no gene match: 9. The CDR3 is CASSTGDRGYGYTF. In DNA, the CDR3 is TGCGCCAGCAGTACTGGGGACAGAGGATATGGCTACACCTTC.

Notes on this clonotype: Being one base from a much bigger clone, this may be a read error. This chain joins TRBV15 and TRBJ1-2; D gene unclear. The CDR3 contains 16 residues. Germline assignment: CDR1 LNHNV and CDR2 YYDKDF (reference sequence). The CDR3 DNA reads as TGTGGCACCAGCAGAGCCCTTCAGCTGAGTAGAAATGGCTACACCTTC. This translates into CGTSRALQLSRNGYTF.

This clonotype was recorded many times. The chain combines TRBV6-5 with TRBJ1-2; TRBD1 might be the D (5 bases). This CDR3 has 15 amino acids. Trimming pared 2 bases from V and 4 bases from J, leaving 14 bases between. From germline, CDR1 is MNHEY and CDR2 SVGAGI. The CDR3 nucleotides are TGTGCCAGCAGTTACGAGTCGAAGGGGCTCTATGGCTACACCTTC. Translation: CASSYESKGLYGYTF.

This clonotype was picked up many times. The chain couples TRBV5-5 to TRBJ1-1, with TRBD1 matching 7 bases. The germline gives CDR1 SGHKS, CDR2 YYEKEE (reference sequence). There are 15 residues in the CDR3. V lost 3 bases to trimming and J lost 1 base; unmatched junction nucleotides: 6. CDR3 sequence reads: CASSSGQFPNTEAFF. CDR3 DNA sequence: TGTGCCAGCAGCTCGGGACAGTTTCCGAACACTGAAGCTTTCTTT.

This clonotype was found many times. The V call is TRBV5-1, the J call TRBJ2-1, with D tentatively TRBD1 or TRBD2 (5 bases each). From germline, CDR1 is SGHRS and CDR2 YFSETQ. The length of the CDR3 is 16 residues. With 6 bases removed from V and 8 bases from J, the gap between germline ends came to 24 bases. CDR3 protein: CASTQGRGTVDDEQFF. CDR3 nucleotides: TGCGCCAGCACCCAGGGACGGGGTACGGTGGACGATGAGCAGTTCTTC.